This TCR beta chain was sequenced for a study of cytomegalovirus exposure and HLA in healthy donors. Donors consisted of healthy bone marrow donors. As regards this clone: The target antigen is unknown.

The PCR contained 60 Vbeta and 13 Jbeta primers. Data came from immunoSEQ multiplex PCR; TCRdb stores just in-frame clones and leaves some out. Recorded for this sample: more than 100,000 clones. Study-level results: Most TCR sequences proved rare, with some public TCRs found in many donors. By HLA locus, TCR association rates varied in a later analysis, with DRB1 showing the most and HLA-C the fewest.

The CDR3 spans 13 residues. Germline-derived CDR1 and CDR2 are MNHEY and SVGAGI. Trimming left V 2 bases short and J 6 bases short, with 10 bases between. This clonotype originated in a man aged 18 to 29 in good health and CMV-seronegative. The chain couples TRBV6-5 to TRBJ1-2; D is uncertain. Sequencing was performed on PBMCs. The CDR3 DNA sequence: TGTGCCAGCAGTTACGAAGCGCGGGATGGCTACACCTTC. This sequence encodes CASSYEARDGYTF.